The table lists the clone carrying this TCR beta chain with a few counts. The antigen is not known. This entry comes from a study of blood T cells in healthy people across ages. Study results and caveats: Comparison with aged donors showed that long-lived donors had more naive CD4+ cells and higher diversity.

Alongside a J-beta primer mix, a sample-barcoded 5' primer served in a second PCR lasting roughly 6 to 11 cycles. One entry per CDR3 protein results from TCRdb running MiXCR on the 5' RACE reads. The profile covers around 780,000 distinct CDR3 sequences, with roughly 24% appearing a single time and around 3% taken by the ten largest. Germline assignment: CDR1 MNHEY and CDR2 SMNVEV (reference sequence). V lost 4 bases and J lost 8, with 15 bases in between. The CDR3 has 14 amino acids. Isolation of PBMCs gave at least 7 million cells per sample. These sequences were also reported in another study, on T cells of mothers and their children. That study reports: Three mothers and their six children, all healthy Caucasians, donated. Normalized overlap was always slightly, never significantly, higher in related than unrelated mother-child pairs.

The sample comprised blood. The source of this sequence is a boy aged 5-17 years in good health. The rearrangement links TRBV27 to TRBJ2-4; the D gene is possibly TRBD2 (5 bases). This chain's CDR3 is CASSSTDSTDIQYF. For the CDR3, the DNA is TGTGCCAGCAGTTCGACGGACTCAACCGACATTCAGTACTTC.